The 32 T cell receptor beta chains in this list originate from one sample, sequenced in a study of identical twins. One entry per CDR3 protein results from TCRdb running MiXCR on the 5' RACE reads. This table has fewer than 250,000 distinct CDR3 sequences, 6% to 8.5% appearing once. The same data also went into a second study, on yellow fever vaccine responses in identical twins.

The material sequenced was CD8+ T cells sorted from blood. The receptors stem from a woman younger than 30 in good health.

This clonotype was counted only a few times. This chain joins TRBV12-3 or TRBV12-4 and TRBJ2-1; no firm D call. Trimming took off 4 bases at V and 2 bases at J, with 12 bases between the two ends. The CDR3 consists of 15 residues. The CDR3 coding sequence is TGTGCCAGCAGTTCAGCCGGGCCTACCTACAATGAGCAGTTCTTC. The encoded protein is CASSSAGPTYNEQFF.

The gene calls are TRBV20-1 and TRBJ1-3; 11 nucleotides match TRBD1. V lost 5 bases to trimming and J lost 6 bases; unmatched junction nucleotides: 15. The germline gives CDR1 DFQATT, CDR2 SNEGSKA (reference sequence). The CDR3 runs 17 residues. The CDR3 protein is CSAEGAPGQGDLNTIYF. Written as DNA, the CDR3 is TGCAGTGCTGAAGGAGCGCCGGGACAGGGGGACCTAAACACCATATATTTT.

Ten or more counts support this clonotype. The V gene is TRBV28, the J gene TRBJ2-3; no clear D gene. The germline gives CDR1 MDHEN, CDR2 SYDVKM. The V end was cut by 6 bases, the J end by 0 bases, with 13 bases between. This CDR3 region has 15 residues. The CDR3 sequence: CASSLYGGSTDTQYF. CDR3 nucleotides: TGTGCCAGCAGCCTTTACGGTGGAAGCACAGATACGCAGTATTTT.

This clonotype was seen only a few times. The chain is built from TRBV27 and TRBJ2-7; 7 nucleotides agree with TRBD1. Per germline, CDR1 MNHEY and CDR2 SMNVEV (reference sequence). The CDR3 runs to 17 residues. With 0 bases clipped from V and 9 bases from J, the junction kept 17 bases outside the gene matches. The CDR3 reads CASSLSGDRAPTTGQYF. The CDR3, as DNA: TGTGCCAGCAGTTTATCCGGAGACAGGGCCCCTACGACTGGGCAGTACTTC.

V and J are TRBV29-1 and TRBJ2-1, with 8 bases lining up with TRBD2. Germline loops: CDR1 SQVTM, CDR2 ANQGSEA. Losses at the gene ends were 5 bases for V and 2 bases for J; bases not matched to a gene: 14. There are 17 residues in the CDR3. CDR3 sequence (DNA): TGCAGCGTTTCTGGATTCGCGGGAGGACCCCCCTACAATGAGCAGTTCTTC. Its protein is CSVSGFAGGPPYNEQFF.

This clonotype was seen ten or more times. The chain combines TRBV7-9 with TRBJ2-7; 7 bases align to TRBD2. The CDR3 runs to 13 residues. Germline values: CDR1 SEHNR, CDR2 FQNEAQ (reference sequence). With 4 bases clipped from V and 2 bases from J, the junction kept 2 bases outside the gene matches. The CDR3 region is CASSWGGTYEQYF. The CDR3 DNA sequence: TGTGCCAGCAGCTGGGGGGGGACCTACGAGCAGTACTTC.

Ten or more counts support this clonotype. The J gene is TRBJ1-3, the V gene TRBV12-3 or TRBV12-4; weak D call: TRBD1 (5 bases). The CDR3 runs to 13 residues. V dropped 10 bases and J dropped 1 base, with 11 bases sitting between them. CDR3 in amino acids: CANGGGSGNTIYF. CDR3 in DNA: TGTGCCAACGGGGGGGGATCTGGAAACACCATATATTTT.

The V gene is TRBV11-2, the J gene TRBJ2-2, with 11 positions matching TRBD2. Germline V gives CDR1 SGHAT, CDR2 FQNNGV. CDR3 size: 17 residues. V shed 5 bases and J 6 bases; nucleotides not matched to a gene: 11. The CDR3 region has the DNA TGTGCCAGCAGCGACCGACTAGCGGGGATGGGATCCGGGGAGCTGTTTTTT. Amino acids: CASSDRLAGMGSGELFF.

The V gene is TRBV19, the J gene TRBJ2-7, with TRBD1 matching 7 bases. V was clipped by 5 bases and J by 3 bases; unmatched bases: 7. This CDR3 spans 14 amino acids. CDR1 and CDR2 from the germline V gene are LNHDA and SQIVND (reference sequence). CDR3 in DNA: TGTGCCAGTAGTTTGATGACAGGGTACTACGAGCAGTACTTC. This sequence encodes CASSLMTGYYEQYF.

This sequence joins TRBV3-1 and TRBJ2-5, with 9 bases aligning to TRBD2. With 3 bases clipped from V and 7 bases from J, the junction kept 18 bases outside the gene matches. The CDR3 totals 18 residues. Looked up from germline, CDR1 is LGHDT and CDR2 is YNNKEL (reference sequence). This CDR3 is CASSHSYSASGDQGTQYF. The DNA of the CDR3 is TGTGCCAGCAGCCACTCGTATTCGGCTAGCGGGGACCAGGGGACCCAGTACTTC.

There are a few counts of this clonotype. V usage is TRBV4-1 and J usage is TRBJ1-1; D not resolved. The CDR3 covers 15 residues. Germline values: CDR1 MGHRA, CDR2 YSYEKL. Trimming left V 1 base short and J 8 bases short, with 17 bases between. The CDR3 DNA reads TGCGCCAGCAGCCAAGCTTTATATATCGGAGAGGAAGCTTTCTTT. Protein sequence: CASSQALYIGEEAFF.

This clonotype was seen ten or more times. This chain uses TRBV12-3 or TRBV12-4 with TRBJ1-6; 7 positions agree with TRBD1. This CDR3 contains 14 residues. Trimming at V came to 5 bases and at J to 10 bases, leaving 8 bases not matched to a gene. The CDR3 region is CASSVGTVASPLHF. The CDR3 coding sequence is TGTGCCAGCAGTGTGGGGACAGTAGCATCACCCCTCCACTTT.

The V call is TRBV4-2, the J call TRBJ1-1; 8 positions agree with TRBD1. Germline V gene lookup returns CDR1 LGHNA and CDR2 YNFKEQ. J was trimmed by 6 bases and V by 3 bases; bases with no gene match: 3. The CDR3 is 13 residues long. The CDR3 loop reads CASSQTGEAEAFF. The CDR3 coding sequence is TGTGCCAGCAGCCAGACAGGGGAGGCTGAAGCTTTCTTT.

The chain recombines TRBV7-8 with TRBJ1-2; the D is unclear. The germline CDR1 and CDR2 sequences are SGHVS and FQNEAQ. The CDR3 is made up of 14 amino acids. V lost 4 bases and J lost 4, with 13 bases in between. The CDR3 nucleotides are TGTGCCAGCAGCTCCGAGACAACCATCTATGGCTACACCTTC. Its translation: CASSSETTIYGYTF.

This clonotype has just a few counts. This chain connects TRBV12-3 or TRBV12-4 to TRBJ2-7; D is possibly TRBD2 (6 bases). The CDR3 has 13 residues. Between the trimmed V and J ends, which lost 6 bases and 0 bases, there was a span of 9 bases. The CDR3 spells CASRPGSSYEQYF. The CDR3, as DNA: TGTGCCAGCAGACCCGGGAGCTCCTACGAGCAGTACTTC.

J is TRBJ2-2 and V is TRBV27, with 10 bases lining up with TRBD2. V lost 3 bases to trimming and J lost 5 bases; unmatched junction nucleotides: 12. The CDR3 spans 18 residues. Per the germline V gene, CDR1 is MNHEY and CDR2 is SMNVEV (reference sequence). CDR3 coding DNA: TGTGCCAGCAGTTTCCGGACCCTAGCGGGAGAGGGGACCGGGGAGCTGTTTTTT. Translation gives CASSFRTLAGEGTGELFF.

The chain combines TRBV4-1 with TRBJ2-3; D is perhaps TRBD2 (5 bases). With 0 bases removed from V and 0 bases from J, the gap between germline ends came to 10 bases. Germline V gene data show CDR1 as MGHRA and CDR2 as YSYEKL. The CDR3 covers 16 residues. DNA of the CDR3: TGCGCCAGCAGCCAAGAGGACTCCTTTAGCACAGATACGCAGTATTTT. Its protein is CASSQEDSFSTDTQYF.

The rearrangement joins TRBV10-2 to TRBJ2-1, with 7 bases identical to TRBD2. Trimming at V came to 6 bases and at J to 3 bases, leaving 2 bases not matched to a gene. This CDR3 has 13 amino acids. Germline V CDR1 and CDR2: WSHSY, SAAADI. This CDR3 is CASSGGNYNEQFF. CDR3 bases: TGCGCCAGCAGCGGGGGGAACTACAATGAGCAGTTCTTC.

This clonotype was seen ten or more times. The J gene is TRBJ2-1, the V gene TRBV25-1, with unresolved D. The CDR3 extends over 11 amino acids. CDR1 and CDR2 (germline): MGHDK, SYGVNS. V lost 5 bases to trimming and J lost 15 bases, with 14 bases between them. The CDR3 spells CASSFGSDLFF. The CDR3 nucleotides are TGTGCCAGCAGTTTTGGGTCCGATCTGTTCTTC.

This clonotype was found a few times. The chain employs TRBV18 and TRBJ2-7; 7 nucleotides line up with TRBD2. The CDR3 is 13 residues long. The V gene end was trimmed by 3 bases and the J gene end by 5 bases; junction bases not matched to a gene: 4. Germline V gene sequence: CDR1 KGHSH, CDR2 LQKENI. The CDR3 here is CASSPGGGDEQYV. CDR3 coding DNA: TGTGCCAGCTCACCGGGGGGGGGAGACGAGCAGTACGTC.

The chain carries TRBV4-1 and TRBJ2-1; D is tentatively TRBD1 or TRBD2 (5 bases each). V shed 3 bases and J shed 7 bases, with 16 bases lying between them. This CDR3 is 15 amino acids long. Germline CDR1 MGHRA, CDR2 YSYEKL. CDR3 in amino acids: CASSHPGTYPNEQFF. The CDR3 coding sequence is TGCGCCAGCAGCCACCCCGGGACCTACCCAAATGAGCAGTTCTTC.

This clonotype was counted at least ten times. The chain joins TRBV19 to TRBJ1-4, with TRBD1 matching 7 bases. The germline gives CDR1 LNHDA, CDR2 SQIVND (reference sequence). The ends lost 1 base at V and 0 bases at J; junction bases unmatched: 5. This CDR3 comprises 17 residues. The CDR3 coding sequence is TGTGCCAGTAGTATAGGGATGGGACAGCCAACTAATGAAAAACTGTTTTTT. Its protein is CASSIGMGQPTNEKLFF.

The sample holds a few counts of this clonotype. V and J are TRBV4-1 and TRBJ2-6; D is perhaps TRBD2 (6 bases). The CDR3 is 18 residues long. Germline V CDR1 and CDR2: MGHRA, YSYEKL. V gave up 6 bases and J gave up 0 bases, with 18 bases separating them. CDR3 sequence (DNA): TGCGCCAGCAGTCCAGACGGGGAGGCGAGCTCTGGGGCCAACGTCCTGACTTTC. Amino acid sequence: CASSPDGEASSGANVLTF.

There are a few counts of this clonotype. The CDR3 loop is CSGGTGRNSPLHF. The CDR3 DNA is TGCAGCGGTGGGACGGGTAGGAATTCACCCCTCCACTTT. The J gene is TRBJ1-6, the V gene TRBV29-1, with D maybe TRBD1 (5 bases). The V end was cut by 7 bases, the J end by 7 bases, with 14 bases between. The CDR3 sequence is 13 residues long. Per the germline V gene, CDR1 is SQVTM and CDR2 is ANQGSEA. Together with reference TRBV29-1 and TRBJ1-6, the CDR3 gives the full variable domain: SAVISQKPSRDICQRGTSLTIQCQVDSQVTMMFWYRQQPGQSLTLIATANQGSEATYESGFVIDKFPISRPNLTFSTLTVSNMSPEDSSIYLCSGGTGRNSPLHFGNGTRLTVT.

This clonotype occurred a few times. The genes are TRBV6-2 or TRBV6-3 and TRBJ2-1; 13 bases map to TRBD2. This CDR3 is built from 21 residues. Germline V CDR1 and CDR2: MNHEY, SVGEGT. The V gene end was trimmed by 7 bases and the J gene end by 10 bases; junction bases not matched to a gene: 28. The DNA of the CDR3 is TGTGCCAGCACTACCTCTTCTGGGGACAGATTACTAGCGGGAGGGCATTGGGAGCAGTTCTTC. This gives the protein CASTTSSGDRLLAGGHWEQFF.

V is TRBV20-1 and J is TRBJ2-7, with 8 bases lining up with TRBD2. The CDR3 contains 16 residues. Germline-derived CDR1 and CDR2 are DFQATT and SNEGSKA (reference sequence). DNA of the CDR3: TGCAGTGCTAGAGATCTTGTTAGCGGGGACTCCTACCAGCAGTACGTC. Translated: CSARDLVSGDSYQQYV.

Details on this clonotype: A clone one base away is much larger, so this may be a read error. This rearrangement joins TRBV12-3 or TRBV12-4 to TRBJ2-3, with 12 bases identical to TRBD2. The CDR3 loop spans 19 amino acids. This CDR3 reads CASRLEGETSGSFVDTQYF. The CDR3 bases are TGTGCCAGCAGGTTAGAGGGGGAGACTAGCGGGAGCTTCGTAGATACGCAGTATTTT.

This clonotype was counted between two and nine times. The V and J genes are TRBV7-9 and TRBJ2-5, with TRBD2 as a possible D gene (6 bases). CDR1 is SEHNR, CDR2 FQNEAQ, per germline (reference sequence). The CDR3 sequence is 17 residues long. V was shortened by 5 bases and J by 4 bases, with 23 bases between the two germline ends. This chain's CDR3 is CASSHLGGPRLVETQYF. CDR3 nucleotide sequence: TGTGCCAGCAGCCACCTTGGAGGGCCACGTCTGGTAGAGACCCAGTACTTC.

This clonotype was recorded a few times. The chain employs TRBV24-1 and TRBJ2-2; TRBD2 might be the D (6 bases). CDR1 KGHDR and CDR2 SFDVKD come from the germline V gene. CDR3 length: 14 residues. Trimming removed 5 bases from V and 6 bases from J, with 12 bases in between. CDR3 DNA: TGTGCCACCAGTGGCCCGAGGGAGGCCGGGGAGCTGTTTTTT. Its protein is CATSGPREAGELFF.

This chain links TRBV27 with TRBJ2-1; tentatively, D is TRBD2 (6 bases). The germline V gene has CDR1 MNHEY and CDR2 SMNVEV (reference sequence). Deletions cut 8 bases from V and 0 bases from J, with 17 bases between. The CDR3 is 16 amino acids. The CDR3 nucleotides are TGTGCCAGCCGGGAGACGGGCTCCAGCTCCTACAATGAGCAGTTCTTC. Its protein is CASRETGSSSYNEQFF.

This clonotype was recorded many times. The chain links TRBV29-1 to TRBJ1-2; 9 bases fit TRBD1. This CDR3 contains 16 residues. With 1 base clipped from V and 3 bases from J, the junction kept 9 bases outside the gene matches. CDR1 is SQVTM and CDR2 is ANQGSEA in the germline V gene. The CDR3 loop reads CSVEVPGQGLDYGYTF. CDR3 sequence (DNA): TGCAGCGTTGAAGTCCCGGGACAGGGTTTGGACTATGGCTACACCTTC.

This clonotype has a handful of counts. The chain recombines TRBV11-3 with TRBJ2-1, with 7 bases fitting TRBD2. V shed 3 bases, J shed 4 bases, and the junction held 6 bases outside the gene matches. Germline CDR1 reads SGHNT; CDR2 reads YENEEA. CDR3 length: 15 residues. CDR3 loop: CASSFPRGEYNEQFF. The DNA of the CDR3 is TGTGCCAGCAGCTTCCCCCGGGGGGAGTACAATGAGCAGTTCTTC.